These 15 T cell receptor beta chains came from one sample sequenced in a study of blood T cell repertoires in COVID-19. Only in-frame clones appear in the TCRdb table, and some are missing; sequencing was by immunoSEQ multiplex PCR. The sample has around 100,000 clones, 65% to 85% seen once. Sequences were obtained from peripheral blood. All receptors derive from a woman aged 65 to 85 with acute or convalescent COVID-19.

The J gene is TRBJ1-2, the V gene TRBV7-9; perhaps TRBD1 as D (5 bases). This CDR3 region has 14 residues. Germline CDR1 reads SEHNR; CDR2 reads FQNEAQ (reference sequence). V lost 5 bases and J lost 4, with 14 bases in between. CDR3 residues: CASSPPGLGYGYTF. In DNA, the CDR3 is TGTGCCAGCAGCCCGCCGGGACTGGGCTATGGCTACACCTTC.

This sequence joins TRBV29-1 and TRBJ2-1; 7 nucleotides agree with TRBD2. Germline CDR1 SQVTM, CDR2 ANQGSEA. This CDR3 region has 13 residues. The V and J ends lost 7 bases and 10 bases, in that order; junction bases with no gene match: 13. The CDR3 DNA follows: TGCAGCGCTGGGGGGGACGCCCTTCGGGAGCAGTTCTTC. It translates to CSAGGDALREQFF.

The chain is built from TRBV25-1 and TRBJ1-3; 7 nucleotides line up with TRBD1. Germline V gene sequence: CDR1 MGHDK, CDR2 SYGVNS. CDR3 size: 17 residues. Trimming cost V 3 bases and J 1 base; bases outside gene matches: 9. The CDR3 DNA sequence: TGTGCCAGCAGTGAGCGACCCAGGGGGAAGTCTGGAAACACCATATATTTT. Its translation is CASSERPRGKSGNTIYF.

Comments on this clone: At one end the junction does not follow the germline gene, possibly because of a read error. The rearrangement links TRBV9 to TRBJ2-1; 9 bases line up with TRBD2. CDR3 size: 16 residues. Per the germline V gene, CDR1 is SGDLS and CDR2 is YYNGEE. CDR3 loop: CARSGALAGGGDEQFF. The CDR3 nucleotides read TGTGCCCGCAGCGGGGCGCTAGCGGGCGGGGGGGATGAGCAGTTCTTC.

This clone has just one count. In nucleotides, the CDR3 is TGTGCCAGCAGCTTAGCCCCGAGACTAGCCCCCACAGATACGCAGTATTTT. Its protein product is CASSLAPRLAPTDTQYF. V and J are TRBV7-6 and TRBJ2-3, with 7 bases lining up with TRBD2. The length of the CDR3 is 17 residues. The V gene end was trimmed by 0 bases and the J gene end by 2 bases; junction bases not matched to a gene: 8. CDR1 and CDR2 (germline): SGHVS, FNYEAQ.

CDR3 sequence: CASSLWDRDEQYF. DNA of the CDR3: TGTGCCAGCAGTTTATGGGACAGGGACGAGCAGTACTTC. The V call is TRBV27, the J call TRBJ2-7; 9 positions match TRBD1. The CDR3 totals 13 residues. The germline V gene encodes CDR1 MNHEY and CDR2 SMNVEV (reference sequence). With V trimmed by 1 base and J by 5 bases, 0 bases remained unmatched.

V and J are TRBV28 and TRBJ2-7; 11 nucleotides agree with TRBD2. The germline CDR1 and CDR2 sequences are MDHEN and SYDVKM. The trim removed 10 bases at V and 6 bases at J, leaving 17 bases unmatched. The CDR3 runs to 16 residues. This CDR3 reads CAIRKVAGGTYVEQYF. The CDR3 region has the DNA TGTGCCATTAGGAAAGTAGCGGGAGGGACGTACGTCGAGCAGTACTTC.

The chain is built from TRBV10-3 and TRBJ2-2; TRBD1 agrees at 8 bases. From germline, CDR1 is ENHRY and CDR2 SYGVKD. The CDR3 runs to 15 residues. V trimming: 9 bases; J trimming: 5 bases; junction bases outside the gene matches: 11. The DNA for the CDR3 is TGTGCCATTCGACCCGGGACAGGAAGGACCGGGGAGCTGTTTTTT. Its protein product is CAIRPGTGRTGELFF.

The chain's CDR3 is CASSRGNPSTDTQYF. The CDR3 bases are TGTGCCAGCAGTCGCGGGAATCCTAGCACAGATACGCAGTATTTT. The V gene is TRBV5-4, the J gene TRBJ2-3, with D possibly matching TRBD2 (6 bases). The CDR3 is 15 residues long. Germline lookup yields CDR1 SGHNT and CDR2 YYREEE (reference sequence). V was clipped by 5 bases and J by 0 bases, with 13 bases between them. Full variable domain (rest looked up from reference TRBV5-4 and TRBJ2-3): ETGVTQSPTHLIKTRGQQVTLRCSSQSGHNTVSWYQQALGQGPQFIFQYYREEENGRGNFPPRFSGLQFPNYSSELNVNALELDDSALYLCASSRGNPSTDTQYFGPGTRLTVL.

The J gene is TRBJ2-7, the V gene TRBV9, with 7 bases lining up with TRBD1. V shed 2 bases and J 2 bases; nucleotides not matched to a gene: 7. Germline V gives CDR1 SGDLS, CDR2 YYNGEE. This CDR3 region has 15 residues. The CDR3 nucleotides are TGTGCCAGCAGCGTCCGGCCGGGACAGACCTACGAGCAGTACTTC. This encodes CASSVRPGQTYEQYF.

V and J are TRBV6-5 and TRBJ2-7; the D gene is possibly TRBD1 (6 bases). Germline CDR1 reads MNHEY; CDR2 reads SVGAGI. V lost 0 bases and J lost 6, with 15 bases in between. There are 15 residues in the CDR3. CDR3 nucleotide sequence: TGTGCCAGCAGTTACTCCTGGGCAGGGGACCCCGAGCAGTACTTC. Its translation is CASSYSWAGDPEQYF.

The rearrangement uses TRBV15 and TRBJ2-1; possibly TRBD2 for D (7 bases). This CDR3 comprises 16 residues. Between the trimmed V and J ends, which lost 1 base and 7 bases, there was a span of 17 bases. CDR1 and CDR2 (germline): LNHNV, YYDKDF (reference sequence). The CDR3 spells CATSRAGGAGMNEQFF. In DNA, the CDR3 is TGTGCCACCAGCAGAGCTGGGGGGGCGGGAATGAATGAGCAGTTCTTC.

CDR3 in DNA: TGTGCCAGCAGTTTTGGACAGGCTGGGAGCACTGAAGCTTTCTTT. It is translated as CASSFGQAGSTEAFF. The gene calls are TRBV27 and TRBJ1-1, with 7 bases matching TRBD1. Unmatched junction bases numbered 8, after V lost 3 bases and J lost 4 bases. This CDR3 is built from 15 residues. The germline CDR1 and CDR2 sequences are MNHEY and SMNVEV (reference sequence).

The chain carries TRBV7-2 and TRBJ2-7, with D unclear. Germline CDR1 is SGHTA and CDR2 is FQGNSA. V lost 1 base to trimming and J lost 0 bases, with 10 bases between them. The CDR3 is 15 residues long. The CDR3 nucleotides read TGTGCCAGCAGCTTAGACTTAGCCCTCTCCTACGAGCAGTACTTC. This codes for CASSLDLALSYEQYF.

The V gene is TRBV12-3 or TRBV12-4, the J gene TRBJ1-1; D is possibly TRBD1 (6 bases). The CDR3 is made up of 11 amino acids. The V end was cut by 5 bases, the J end by 11 bases, with 12 bases between. The CDR3 is CASSPDSGAFF. CDR3 DNA: TGTGCCAGCAGTCCGGACAGCGGTGCTTTCTTT.